The 9 T cell receptor beta chains below come from one sample, sequenced in a study of cytomegalovirus exposure and HLA in healthy donors. Researchers ran the PCR with 60 Vbeta and 13 Jbeta primers. The protocol was immunoSEQ multiplex PCR, while the TCRdb copy is restricted to in-frame clones and leaves out a portion. The sample carries about 170,000 clones, more than 75% recorded once. What was sequenced was PBMCs. The source of these receptors is a girl between 10 and 17 years old in good health and CMV-seropositive.

In its sample, this clone was seen a few times. The gene calls are TRBV25-1 and TRBJ2-5, with D perhaps matching TRBD1 (6 bases). Germline V CDR1 and CDR2: MGHDK, SYGVNS. Trimming took off 6 bases at V and 3 bases at J, with 11 bases between the two ends. There are 13 residues in the CDR3. The CDR3 is CASSHTGKETQYF. DNA for the CDR3: TGTGCCAGCAGCCACACAGGGAAAGAGACCCAGTACTTC.

The chain links TRBV28 to TRBJ1-4; no definite D call. The CDR3 runs 15 residues. Trimming removed 0 bases at V and 5 bases at J, with 10 bases between. Germline V gene lookup returns CDR1 MDHEN and CDR2 SYDVKM. CDR3 in amino acids: CASSLWDTGNEKLFF. In nucleotides, the CDR3 is TGTGCCAGCAGTTTATGGGATACCGGGAATGAAAAACTGTTTTTT.

The chain links TRBV2 to TRBJ2-7, with D tentatively TRBD2 (6 bases). Germline loops: CDR1 SNHLY, CDR2 FYNNEI. The CDR3 sequence is 13 residues long. V shed 6 bases and J shed 2 bases, with 11 bases lying between them. CDR3: CASRGDSAYEQYF. The CDR3 DNA reads as TGTGCCAGCAGAGGGGACTCCGCCTACGAGCAGTACTTC.

The genes are TRBV18 and TRBJ2-2; 8 bases line up with TRBD2. Germline CDR1 is KGHSH and CDR2 is LQKENI. This CDR3 is built from 18 residues. V was pared by 0 bases and J by 1 base, with 7 bases of the junction left unmatched. The CDR3 loop is CASSPPTSGGGNTGELFF. The CDR3 DNA follows: TGTGCCAGCTCACCACCTACTAGCGGTGGGGGGAACACCGGGGAGCTGTTTTTT. Complete variable domain (other parts from reference TRBV18 and TRBJ2-2): NAGVMQNPRHLVRRRGQEARLRCSPMKGHSHVYWYRQLPEEGLKFMVYLQKENIIDESGMPKERFSAEFPKEGPSILRIQQVVRGDSAAYFCASSPPTSGGGNTGELFFGEGSRLTVL.

The chain employs TRBV30 and TRBJ1-5; D possibly corresponds to TRBD1 (5 bases). The CDR3 contains 14 residues. Germline assignment: CDR1 GTSNPN and CDR2 SVGIG (reference sequence). The V gene lost 0 bases and the J gene lost 4 bases, with 10 bases spanning the gap. CDR3 coding DNA: TGTGCCTGGAGTGTACTGGCAGGGAATCAGCCCCAGCATTTT. Translated, it gives CAWSVLAGNQPQHF.

A single count supports this clone. The chain couples TRBV7-9 to TRBJ1-2; D gene uncertain. Germline CDR1 is SEHNR and CDR2 is FQNEAQ (reference sequence). Trimming took off 2 bases at V and 8 bases at J, with 12 bases between the two ends. The CDR3 loop spans 13 amino acids. CDR3 sequence: CASSLPPEGGYTF. CDR3 DNA sequence: TGTGCCAGCAGCTTACCCCCCGAGGGAGGCTACACCTTC. The entire variable domain, with the rest obtained from reference TRBV7-9 and TRBJ1-2, is as follows: DTGVSQNPRHKITKRGQNVTFRCDPISEHNRLYWYRQTLGQGPEFLTYFQNEAQLEKSRLLSDRFSAERPKGSFSTLEIQRTEQGDSAMYLCASSLPPEGGYTFGSGTRLTVV.

CDR3 sequence (DNA): TGTGCCAGCAGCCAAGAGGAAAGACATAGCAATCAGCCCCAGCATTTT. This gives the protein CASSQEERHSNQPQHF. J is TRBJ1-5 and V is TRBV4-2; no firm D call. In germline, CDR1 is LGHNA, CDR2 YNFKEQ. The CDR3 totals 16 residues. V dropped 0 bases and J dropped 0 bases, with 9 bases sitting between them.

The chain links TRBV19 to TRBJ1-1; perhaps TRBD1 as D (6 bases). Germline CDR1 is LNHDA and CDR2 is SQIVND (reference sequence). Trimming removed 5 bases at V and 0 bases at J, with 19 bases between. The CDR3 has 17 amino acids. DNA of the CDR3: TGTGCCAGTAGTTTCCGGAGGCAGGGGACTATGAACACTGAAGCTTTCTTT. Its protein is CASSFRRQGTMNTEAFF. The full variable domain, rest sourced from reference TRBV19 and TRBJ1-1, is DGGITQSPKYLFRKEGQNVTLSCEQNLNHDAMYWYRQDPGQGLRLIYYSQIVNDFQKGDIAEGYSVSREKKESFPLTVTSAQKNPTAFYLCASSFRRQGTMNTEAFFGQGTRLTVV.

Here the CDR3 DNA reads TGCGCCAGCAGCCAAGGGAGGGCAGGCACAGATACGCAGTATTTT. It codes for CASSQGRAGTDTQYF. V usage is TRBV4-3 and J usage is TRBJ2-3; weak D call: TRBD2 (6 bases). The V and J ends lost 1 base and 1 base respectively, with 9 bases between them. Germline V gene data show CDR1 as LGHNA and CDR2 as YSLEER. The CDR3 has 15 residues.